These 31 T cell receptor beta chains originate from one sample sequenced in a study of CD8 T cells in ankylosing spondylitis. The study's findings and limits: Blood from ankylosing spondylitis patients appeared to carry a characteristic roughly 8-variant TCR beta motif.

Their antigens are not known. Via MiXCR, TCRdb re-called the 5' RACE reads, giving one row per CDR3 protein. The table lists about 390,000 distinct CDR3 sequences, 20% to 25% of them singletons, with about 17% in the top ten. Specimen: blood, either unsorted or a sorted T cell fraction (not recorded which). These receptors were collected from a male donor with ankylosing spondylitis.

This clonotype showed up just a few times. CDR3 residues: CASSPDVGGNQPQHF. The CDR3 DNA reads TGTGCCAGCTCACCAGACGTGGGGGGCAATCAGCCCCAGCATTTT. The gene calls are TRBV18 and TRBJ1-5; a weak D match, TRBD1 (5 bases). V was clipped by 2 bases and J by 2 bases, with 10 bases between them. The germline V gene has CDR1 KGHSH and CDR2 LQKENI. The CDR3 is 15 residues long.

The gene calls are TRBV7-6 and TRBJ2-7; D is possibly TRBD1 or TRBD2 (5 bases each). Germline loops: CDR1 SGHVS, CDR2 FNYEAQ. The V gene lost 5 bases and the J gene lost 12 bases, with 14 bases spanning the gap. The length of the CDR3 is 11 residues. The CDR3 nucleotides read TGTGCCAGCAGCCAGCGGCAGGGATTGTACTTC. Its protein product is CASSQRQGLYF.

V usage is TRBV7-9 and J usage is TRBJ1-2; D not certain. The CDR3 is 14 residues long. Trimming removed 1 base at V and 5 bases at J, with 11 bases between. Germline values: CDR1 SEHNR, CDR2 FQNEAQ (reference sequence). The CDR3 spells CASSLGGLEYGYTF. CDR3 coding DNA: TGTGCCAGCAGCTTAGGGGGTCTCGAGTATGGCTACACCTTC.

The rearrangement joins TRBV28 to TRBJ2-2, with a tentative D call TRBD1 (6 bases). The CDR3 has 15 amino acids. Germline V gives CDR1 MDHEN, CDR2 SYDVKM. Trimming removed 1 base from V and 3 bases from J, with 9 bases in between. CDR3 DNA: TGTGCCAGCAGTTTATTTAAGGGGGACACCGGGGAGCTGTTTTTT. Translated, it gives CASSLFKGDTGELFF.

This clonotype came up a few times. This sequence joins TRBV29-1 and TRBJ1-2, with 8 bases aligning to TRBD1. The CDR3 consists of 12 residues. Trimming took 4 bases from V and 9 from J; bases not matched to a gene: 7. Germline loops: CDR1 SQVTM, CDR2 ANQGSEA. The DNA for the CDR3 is TGCAGCGTTGCGTGGACAGGGTTACGCTACACCTTC. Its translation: CSVAWTGLRYTF.

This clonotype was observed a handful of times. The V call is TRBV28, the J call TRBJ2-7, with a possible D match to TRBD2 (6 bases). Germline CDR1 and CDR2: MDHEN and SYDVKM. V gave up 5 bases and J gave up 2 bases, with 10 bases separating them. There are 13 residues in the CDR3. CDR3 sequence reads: CASSTSPPYEQYF. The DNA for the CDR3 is TGTGCCAGCAGTACTAGCCCCCCCTACGAGCAGTACTTC. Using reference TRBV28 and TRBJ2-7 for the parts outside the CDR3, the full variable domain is DVKVTQSSRYLVKRTGEKVFLECVQDMDHENMFWYRQDPGLGLRLIYFSYDVKMKEKGDIPEGYSVSREKKERFSLILESASTNQTSMYLCASSTSPPYEQYFGPGTRLTVT.

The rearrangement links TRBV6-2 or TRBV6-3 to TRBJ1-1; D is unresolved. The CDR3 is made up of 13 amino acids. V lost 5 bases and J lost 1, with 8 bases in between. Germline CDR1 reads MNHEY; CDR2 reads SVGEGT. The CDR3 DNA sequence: TGTGCCAGCAGTCCACAAGCGAACACTGAAGCTTTCTTT. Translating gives CASSPQANTEAFF.

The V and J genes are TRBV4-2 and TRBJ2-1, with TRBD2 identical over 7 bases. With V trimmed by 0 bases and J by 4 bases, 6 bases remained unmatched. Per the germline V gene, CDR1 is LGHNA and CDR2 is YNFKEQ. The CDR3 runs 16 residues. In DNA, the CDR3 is TGTGCCAGCAGCCAAGAGCCTAGCGGCCTTTACAATGAGCAGTTCTTC. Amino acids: CASSQEPSGLYNEQFF.

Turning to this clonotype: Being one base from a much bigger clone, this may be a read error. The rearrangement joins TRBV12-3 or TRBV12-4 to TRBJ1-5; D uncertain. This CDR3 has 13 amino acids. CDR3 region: CASSLNGNRPQHF. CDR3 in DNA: TGTGCCAGCAGTTTAAACGGGAATCGGCCCCAGCATTTT.

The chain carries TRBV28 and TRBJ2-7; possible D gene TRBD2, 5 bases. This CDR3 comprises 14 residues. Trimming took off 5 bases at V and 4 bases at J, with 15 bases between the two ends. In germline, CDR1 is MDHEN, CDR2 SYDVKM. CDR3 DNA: TGTGCCAGCAGTATAAGCGGTACTACGTACGAGCAGTACTTC. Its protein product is CASSISGTTYEQYF.

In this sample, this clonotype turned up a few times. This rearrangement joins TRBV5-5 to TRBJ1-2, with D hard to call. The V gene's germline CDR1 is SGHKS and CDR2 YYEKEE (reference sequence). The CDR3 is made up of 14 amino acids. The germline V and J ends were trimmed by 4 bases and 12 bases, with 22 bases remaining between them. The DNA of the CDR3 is TGTGCCAGCAGCAATCAATATCGAGGAGACGCCGACACCTTC. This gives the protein CASSNQYRGDADTF.

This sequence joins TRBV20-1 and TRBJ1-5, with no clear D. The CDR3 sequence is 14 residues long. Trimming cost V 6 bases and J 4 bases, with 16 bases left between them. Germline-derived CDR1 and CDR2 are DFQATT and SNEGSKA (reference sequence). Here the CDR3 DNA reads TGCAGTGCATCCCCCACAACAGAGAATCAGCCCCAGCATTTT. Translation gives CSASPTTENQPQHF.

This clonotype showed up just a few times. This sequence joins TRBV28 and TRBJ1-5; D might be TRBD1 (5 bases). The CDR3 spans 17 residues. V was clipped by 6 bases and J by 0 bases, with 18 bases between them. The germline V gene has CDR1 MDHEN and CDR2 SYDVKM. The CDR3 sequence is CASRPGRKLYSNQPQHF. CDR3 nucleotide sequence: TGTGCCAGCAGACCGGGACGGAAGCTCTATAGCAATCAGCCCCAGCATTTT.

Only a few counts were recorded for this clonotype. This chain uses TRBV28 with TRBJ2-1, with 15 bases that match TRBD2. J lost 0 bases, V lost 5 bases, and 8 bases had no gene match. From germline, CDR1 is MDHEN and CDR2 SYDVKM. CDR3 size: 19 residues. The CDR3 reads CASSLGLAGGVSSYNEQFF. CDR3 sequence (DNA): TGTGCCAGCAGTCTCGGACTAGCGGGGGGGGTTAGCTCCTACAATGAGCAGTTCTTC.

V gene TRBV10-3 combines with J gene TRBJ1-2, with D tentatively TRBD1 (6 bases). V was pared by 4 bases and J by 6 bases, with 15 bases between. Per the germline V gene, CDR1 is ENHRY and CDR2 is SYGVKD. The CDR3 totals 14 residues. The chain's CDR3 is CAISVRLGADGYTF. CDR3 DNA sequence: TGTGCCATCAGTGTCCGTTTGGGGGCGGATGGCTACACCTTC.

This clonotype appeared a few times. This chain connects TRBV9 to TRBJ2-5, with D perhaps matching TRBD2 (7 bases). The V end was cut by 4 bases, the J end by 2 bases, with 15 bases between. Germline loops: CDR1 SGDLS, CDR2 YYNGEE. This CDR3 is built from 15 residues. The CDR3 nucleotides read TGTGCCAGCAGCCCCACGGGGGGCCGGCAAGAGACCCAGTACTTC. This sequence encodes CASSPTGGRQETQYF. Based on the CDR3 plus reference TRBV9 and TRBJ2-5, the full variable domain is DSGVTQTPKHLITATGQRVTLRCSPRSGDLSVYWYQQSLDQGLQFLIQYYNGEERAKGNILERFSAQQFPDLHSELNLSSLELGDSALYFCASSPTGGRQETQYFGPGTRLLVL.

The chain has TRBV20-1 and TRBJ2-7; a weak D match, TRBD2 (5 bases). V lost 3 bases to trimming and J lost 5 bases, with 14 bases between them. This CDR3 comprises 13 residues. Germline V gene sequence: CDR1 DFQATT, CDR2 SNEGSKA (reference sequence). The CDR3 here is CSASWAGSDEQYF. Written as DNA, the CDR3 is TGCAGTGCTAGTTGGGCAGGTAGCGACGAGCAGTACTTC.

Written as DNA, the CDR3 is TGTGCCAGCCGGGCGGGATTCAACACCGGGGAGCTGTTTTTT. It encodes CASRAGFNTGELFF. The rearrangement links TRBV11-3 to TRBJ2-2; D perhaps matches TRBD2 (6 bases). Germline V gene sequence: CDR1 SGHNT, CDR2 YENEEA. V was pared by 8 bases and J by 2 bases, with 12 bases between. The CDR3 loop spans 14 amino acids.

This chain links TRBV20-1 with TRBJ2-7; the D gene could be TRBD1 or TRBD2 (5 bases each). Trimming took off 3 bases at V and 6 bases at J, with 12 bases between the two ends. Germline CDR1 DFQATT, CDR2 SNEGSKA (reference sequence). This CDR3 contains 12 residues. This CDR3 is CSARGTRPEQYF. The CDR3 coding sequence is TGCAGTGCTAGGGGGACGCGCCCCGAGCAGTACTTC.

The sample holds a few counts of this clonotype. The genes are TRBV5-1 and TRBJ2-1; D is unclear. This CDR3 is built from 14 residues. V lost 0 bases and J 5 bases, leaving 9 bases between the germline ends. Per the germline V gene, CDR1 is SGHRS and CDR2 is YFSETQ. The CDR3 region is CASSLGGINNEQFF. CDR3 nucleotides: TGCGCCAGCAGCTTGGGCGGCATAAACAATGAGCAGTTCTTC.

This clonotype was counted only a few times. The CDR3, as DNA: TGTGCCAGCAGCTTTCAAGACTACGAGCAGTACTTC. Its protein product is CASSFQDYEQYF. The chain is built from TRBV5-5 and TRBJ2-7; no reliable D call. The V and J ends lost 2 bases and 3 bases respectively, with 6 bases between them. Germline V gene sequence: CDR1 SGHKS, CDR2 YYEKEE (reference sequence). The CDR3 spans 12 residues.

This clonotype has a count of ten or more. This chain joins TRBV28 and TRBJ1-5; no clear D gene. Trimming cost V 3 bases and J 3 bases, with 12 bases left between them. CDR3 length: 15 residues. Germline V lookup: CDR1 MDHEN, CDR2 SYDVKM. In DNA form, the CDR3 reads TGTGCCAGCAGTTTGGCGGGAATCCTCAATCAGCCCCAGCATTTT. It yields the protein CASSLAGILNQPQHF. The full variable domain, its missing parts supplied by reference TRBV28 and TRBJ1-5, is DVKVTQSSRYLVKRTGEKVFLECVQDMDHENMFWYRQDPGLGLRLIYFSYDVKMKEKGDIPEGYSVSREKKERFSLILESASTNQTSMYLCASSLAGILNQPQHFGDGTRLSIL.

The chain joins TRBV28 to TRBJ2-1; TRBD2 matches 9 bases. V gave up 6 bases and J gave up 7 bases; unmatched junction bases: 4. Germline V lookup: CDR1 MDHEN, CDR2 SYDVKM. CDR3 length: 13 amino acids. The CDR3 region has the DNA TGTGCCAGCAGGCGCGGGAGGGTGAATGAGCAGTTCTTC. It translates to CASRRGRVNEQFF.

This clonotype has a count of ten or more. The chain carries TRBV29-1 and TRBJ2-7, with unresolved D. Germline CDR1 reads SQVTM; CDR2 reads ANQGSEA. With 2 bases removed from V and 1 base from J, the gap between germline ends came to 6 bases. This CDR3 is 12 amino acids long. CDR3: CSVEIGSYEQYF. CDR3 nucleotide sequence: TGCAGCGTTGAAATAGGTTCCTACGAGCAGTACTTC.

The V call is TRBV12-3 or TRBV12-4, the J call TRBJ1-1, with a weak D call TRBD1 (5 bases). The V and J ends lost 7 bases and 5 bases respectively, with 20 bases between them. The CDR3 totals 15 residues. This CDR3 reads CASTAPSRANTEAFF. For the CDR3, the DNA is TGTGCCAGCACCGCCCCCAGCAGGGCGAATACTGAAGCTTTCTTT.

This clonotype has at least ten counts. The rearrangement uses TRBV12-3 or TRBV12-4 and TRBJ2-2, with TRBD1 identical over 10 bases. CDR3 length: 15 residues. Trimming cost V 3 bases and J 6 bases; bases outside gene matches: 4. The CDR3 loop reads CASSLTGGASGELFF. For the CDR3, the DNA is TGTGCCAGCAGTTTGACAGGGGGCGCGTCCGGGGAGCTGTTTTTT.

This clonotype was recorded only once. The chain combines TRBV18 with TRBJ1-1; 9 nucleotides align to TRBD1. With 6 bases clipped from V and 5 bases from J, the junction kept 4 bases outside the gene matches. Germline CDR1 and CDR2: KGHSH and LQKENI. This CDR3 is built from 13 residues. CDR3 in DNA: TGTGCCAGCTCTGGGACAGGGTGGACTGAAGCTTTCTTT. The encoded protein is CASSGTGWTEAFF.

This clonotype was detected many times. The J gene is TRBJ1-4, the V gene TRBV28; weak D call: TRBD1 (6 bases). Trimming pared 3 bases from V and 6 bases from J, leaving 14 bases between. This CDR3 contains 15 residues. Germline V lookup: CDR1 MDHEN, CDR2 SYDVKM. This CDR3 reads CASSFSGQLDEKLFF. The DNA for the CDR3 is TGTGCCAGCAGTTTCTCTGGACAGCTAGATGAAAAACTGTTTTTT.

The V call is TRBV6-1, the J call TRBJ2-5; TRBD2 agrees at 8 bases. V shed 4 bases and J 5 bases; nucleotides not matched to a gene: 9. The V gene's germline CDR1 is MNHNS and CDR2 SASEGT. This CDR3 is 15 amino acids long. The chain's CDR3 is CASSVSGSGPETQYF. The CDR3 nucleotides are TGTGCCAGCAGTGTAAGCGGGAGTGGCCCGGAGACCCAGTACTTC.

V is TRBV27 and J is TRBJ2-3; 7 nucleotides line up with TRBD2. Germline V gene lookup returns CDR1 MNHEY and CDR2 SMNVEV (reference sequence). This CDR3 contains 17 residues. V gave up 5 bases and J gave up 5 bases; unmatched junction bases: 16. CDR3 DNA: TGTGCCAGCAGTAACGGCCTAGCGGCCCCCCGACGAGATACGCAGTATTTT. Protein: CASSNGLAAPRRDTQYF.

The CDR3 spells CATSDHRAGARAQATQYF. The CDR3 DNA sequence: TGTGCCACCAGTGATCACCGGGCAGGGGCAAGGGCACAAGCTACGCAGTATTTT. The chain couples TRBV24-1 to TRBJ2-3; D is possibly TRBD1 (6 bases). The germline V and J ends were trimmed by 3 bases and 8 bases, with 26 bases remaining between them. Germline V CDR1 and CDR2: KGHDR, SFDVKD. This CDR3 is 18 amino acids long.